What follows are 24 T cell receptor beta chains derived from one specimen sequenced in a study of OX40 agonist ivuxolimab in advanced cancers. The data were produced by immunoSEQ multiplex PCR, yet TCRdb's version contains in-frame clones alone and is incomplete. Here the sample spans about 40,000 clones, roughly 90% being singletons. The material was CD4+ or CD8+ T cells sorted from blood, obtained in a trial of the OX40 agonist ivuxolimab. These receptors all come from an adult with an advanced solid tumor such as melanoma, head and neck, liver or kidney cancer.

The genes are TRBV21-1 and TRBJ2-5. TRBV21-1 is classified as a pseudogene. The length of the CDR3 is 12 residues. The CDR3 spells CASSKAGETQYF. CDR3 coding DNA: TGTGCCAGCAGCAAAGCAGGAGAGACCCAGTACTTC.

This chain uses TRBV4-1 with TRBJ1-1; TRBD1 aligns across 7 bases. There are 15 residues in the CDR3. Germline CDR1 is MGHRA and CDR2 is YSYEKL. Unmatched junction bases numbered 9, after V lost 4 bases and J lost 4 bases. Here the CDR3 DNA reads TGCGCCAGCAGCCTCTCAGGGGGGGATACCACTGAAGCTTTCTTT. Translating gives CASSLSGGDTTEAFF.

The V and J genes are TRBV7-9 and TRBJ2-3; D is undetermined. The CDR3 loop spans 14 amino acids. Deletions cut 3 bases from V and 2 bases from J, with 9 bases between. CDR1 and CDR2 (germline): SEHNR, FQNEAQ (reference sequence). In DNA, the CDR3 is TGTGCCAGCAGCTTCATAGGCGTCACAGATACGCAGTATTTT. Translating gives CASSFIGVTDTQYF.

This chain uses TRBV7-9 with TRBJ2-7; unclear D gene. Per germline, CDR1 SEHNR and CDR2 FQNEAQ (reference sequence). The CDR3 totals 13 residues. V was shortened by 7 bases and J by 0 bases, with 10 bases between the two germline ends. CDR3 residues: CASNPPISYEQYF. The CDR3 DNA follows: TGTGCCAGCAACCCACCCATCTCCTACGAGCAGTACTTC.

The chain has TRBV27 and TRBJ1-1; D gene uncertain. The V gene's germline CDR1 is MNHEY and CDR2 SMNVEV (reference sequence). The CDR3 has 15 amino acids. V lost 0 bases and J 0 bases, leaving 8 bases between the germline ends. The CDR3: CASSLSGSLNTEAFF. The CDR3, as DNA: TGTGCCAGCAGTTTATCCGGCAGCTTGAACACTGAAGCTTTCTTT.

V gene TRBV7-9 combines with J gene TRBJ2-1; 10 bases are a match to TRBD2. The CDR3 sequence is 16 residues long. Per the germline V gene, CDR1 is SEHNR and CDR2 is FQNEAQ (reference sequence). V gave up 1 base and J gave up 5 bases; unmatched junction bases: 5. The CDR3 DNA follows: TGTGCCAGCAGCTTAGGAACCGGGACTAGCGACAATGAGCAGTTCTTC. Translating it yields CASSLGTGTSDNEQFF.

The chain joins TRBV9 to TRBJ2-3; D may be TRBD1 (6 bases). This CDR3 spans 16 amino acids. V lost 4 bases and J 2 bases, leaving 17 bases between the germline ends. The germline V gene has CDR1 SGDLS and CDR2 YYNGEE. The CDR3 loop reads CASSRPGDGPTDTQYF. CDR3 coding DNA: TGTGCCAGCAGCCGTCCAGGGGACGGACCCACAGATACGCAGTATTTT. The entire variable domain, with the rest obtained from reference TRBV9 and TRBJ2-3, is as follows: DSGVTQTPKHLITATGQRVTLRCSPRSGDLSVYWYQQSLDQGLQFLIQYYNGEERAKGNILERFSAQQFPDLHSELNLSSLELGDSALYFCASSRPGDGPTDTQYFGPGTRLTVL.

The V call is TRBV5-5, the J call TRBJ2-7, with a tentative D call TRBD1 (5 bases). This CDR3 comprises 12 residues. Germline loops: CDR1 SGHKS, CDR2 YYEKEE (reference sequence). V was pared by 4 bases and J by 6 bases, with 11 bases between. The CDR3 is CASSQQGGEQYF. The CDR3 bases are TGTGCCAGCAGCCAGCAGGGCGGCGAGCAGTACTTC.

The chain joins TRBV7-9 to TRBJ1-1; D not certain. Trimming pared 1 base from V and 6 bases from J, leaving 12 bases between. The CDR3 consists of 14 residues. Germline-derived CDR1 and CDR2 are SEHNR and FQNEAQ (reference sequence). This chain's CDR3 is CASSLEPLNAEAFF. As DNA, the CDR3 is TGTGCCAGCAGCTTAGAGCCCTTAAATGCTGAAGCTTTCTTT.

The chain joins TRBV15 to TRBJ2-7, with 8 bases aligning to TRBD2. The CDR3 is 17 amino acids. Germline CDR1 reads LNHNV; CDR2 reads YYDKDF (reference sequence). V lost 0 bases to trimming and J lost 1 base; unmatched junction nucleotides: 8. The CDR3 region has the DNA TGTGCCACCAGCAGAGACAGGGCCAGCGGGGGTTCCTACGAGCAGTACTTC. It codes for CATSRDRASGGSYEQYF.

The rearrangement joins TRBV4-1 to TRBJ1-1; TRBD1 agrees at 9 bases. Germline V CDR1 and CDR2: MGHRA, YSYEKL. The CDR3 consists of 15 residues. The V and J ends lost 3 bases and 5 bases, in that order; junction bases with no gene match: 7. CDR3 in amino acids: CASSHTGTGTTEAFF. In DNA, the CDR3 is TGCGCCAGCAGCCACACCGGGACAGGGACTACTGAAGCTTTCTTT.

This sequence joins TRBV9 and TRBJ1-1, with 7 bases matching TRBD1. Looked up from germline, CDR1 is SGDLS and CDR2 is YYNGEE. CDR3 size: 14 residues. V lost 3 bases to trimming and J lost 4 bases; unmatched junction nucleotides: 6. The CDR3 is CASSGTGVGTEAFF. In DNA, the CDR3 is TGTGCCAGCAGCGGTACAGGGGTTGGCACTGAAGCTTTCTTT.

The chain couples TRBV19 to TRBJ2-7; TRBD2 is a possible D gene (5 bases). Trimming stripped 5 bases from V and 0 bases from J, with 14 bases between. Germline values: CDR1 LNHDA, CDR2 SQIVND (reference sequence). The CDR3 is 15 amino acids. For the CDR3, the DNA is TGTGCCAGTAGTGAAACCCCGAGGGCCTCCTACGAGCAGTACTTC. Translated: CASSETPRASYEQYF.

This clone was found once. The chain has TRBV5-6 and TRBJ1-2, with D unresolved. Looked up from germline, CDR1 is SGHDT and CDR2 is YYEEEE. CDR3 size: 16 residues. V was pared by 2 bases and J by 0 bases, with 14 bases between. CDR3 residues: CASSFYPDLANYGYTF. CDR3 bases: TGTGCCAGCAGCTTCTACCCTGATTTAGCTAACTATGGCTACACCTTC. The whole variable domain, filled in from reference TRBV5-6 and TRBJ1-2, reads DAGVTQSPTHLIKTRGQQVTLRCSPKSGHDTVSWYQQALGQGPQFIFQYYEEEERQRGNFPDRFSGHQFPNYSSELNVNALLLGDSALYLCASSFYPDLANYGYTFGSGTRLTVV.

The V and J genes are TRBV7-9 and TRBJ2-5; D unresolved. V was cut by 4 bases and J by 5 bases, with 11 bases left in between. The CDR3 loop spans 13 amino acids. Germline CDR1 reads SEHNR; CDR2 reads FQNEAQ (reference sequence). CDR3 DNA sequence: TGTGCCAGCAGCTCCCTCCCTCGGGAGACCCAGTACTTC. Protein: CASSSLPRETQYF.

V and J are TRBV29-1 and TRBJ1-2, with TRBD1 identical over 8 bases. The CDR3 covers 17 residues. Unmatched junction bases numbered 17, after V lost 3 bases and J lost 5 bases. Germline values: CDR1 SQVTM, CDR2 ANQGSEA. CDR3 region: CSVDNESTGGSHYGYTF. The CDR3 DNA sequence: TGCAGCGTTGATAATGAAAGTACAGGGGGGTCCCATTATGGCTACACCTTC. Combining the CDR3 with reference TRBV29-1 and TRBJ1-2 gives the whole variable domain SAVISQKPSRDICQRGTSLTIQCQVDSQVTMMFWYRQQPGQSLTLIATANQGSEATYESGFVIDKFPISRPNLTFSTLTVSNMSPEDSSIYLCSVDNESTGGSHYGYTFGSGTRLTVV.

This clone was seen once. The chain joins TRBV5-5 to TRBJ2-1, with a weak D call TRBD2 (5 bases). The CDR3 is 12 residues long. Deletions cut 0 bases from V and 9 bases from J, with 7 bases between. From germline, CDR1 is SGHKS and CDR2 YYEKEE (reference sequence). The DNA for the CDR3 is TGTGCCAGCAGCTTGGCCGGGGTTGAGCAGTTCTTC. It specifies CASSLAGVEQFF.

The CDR3 nucleotides are TGTGCCAGCAGCGACGCGGGGGAGGCGGATACGCAGTATTTT. Its protein is CASSDAGEADTQYF. This chain links TRBV9 with TRBJ2-3, with 7 bases aligning to TRBD2. Per the germline V gene, CDR1 is SGDLS and CDR2 is YYNGEE. Trimming took 3 bases from V and 6 from J; bases not matched to a gene: 7. This CDR3 region has 14 residues.

The V and J genes are TRBV13 and TRBJ1-1; no reliable D call. CDR1 and CDR2 (germline): PRHDT, FYEKMQ (reference sequence). The CDR3 length is 16 residues. The V and J ends lost 5 bases and 1 base respectively, with 17 bases between them. CDR3 residues: CASSRGVYSANTEAFF. DNA of the CDR3: TGTGCCAGCAGCCGTGGAGTTTATTCGGCGAACACTGAAGCTTTCTTT.

This sequence joins TRBV29-1 and TRBJ2-1; D remains ambiguous. The CDR3 totals 15 residues. V lost 0 bases, J lost 8 bases, and 17 bases lay in between. The germline gives CDR1 SQVTM, CDR2 ANQGSEA. This chain's CDR3 is CSVEEGRSSDYEQFF. In DNA form, the CDR3 reads TGCAGCGTTGAAGAGGGCAGGTCCTCTGACTATGAGCAGTTCTTC.

The CDR3 protein is CASRHTGFETQYF. In DNA, the CDR3 is TGTGCCAGCAGGCACACAGGGTTTGAGACCCAGTACTTC. This sequence joins TRBV5-5 and TRBJ2-5, with TRBD1 as a possible D gene (6 bases). The germline V gene encodes CDR1 SGHKS and CDR2 YYEKEE (reference sequence). The CDR3 loop spans 13 amino acids. V lost 5 bases to trimming and J lost 5 bases, with 13 bases between them.

The chain joins TRBV19 to TRBJ1-5, with a tentative D call TRBD1 (5 bases). In germline, CDR1 is LNHDA, CDR2 SQIVND (reference sequence). Trimming removed 6 bases at V and 0 bases at J, with 15 bases between. The CDR3 covers 16 residues. The chain's CDR3 is CASRPPGRISNQPQHF. The CDR3 DNA reads TGTGCCAGTAGACCTCCGGGACGGATTAGCAATCAGCCCCAGCATTTT. The full variable domain, rest sourced from reference TRBV19 and TRBJ1-5, is DGGITQSPKYLFRKEGQNVTLSCEQNLNHDAMYWYRQDPGQGLRLIYYSQIVNDFQKGDIAEGYSVSREKKESFPLTVTSAQKNPTAFYLCASRPPGRISNQPQHFGDGTRLSIL.

This clone was counted once. This chain uses TRBV4-1 with TRBJ2-1; D possibly corresponds to TRBD2 (6 bases). CDR3 length: 15 residues. Germline V gives CDR1 MGHRA, CDR2 YSYEKL. V was cut by 4 bases and J by 2 bases, with 12 bases left in between. CDR3 sequence reads: CASSPTGAAYNEQFF. The CDR3 region has the DNA TGCGCCAGCAGCCCCACGGGAGCCGCCTACAATGAGCAGTTCTTC.

This chain uses TRBV10-2 with TRBJ2-3; the D is unclear. The V gene's germline CDR1 is WSHSY and CDR2 SAAADI. The V end was cut by 3 bases, the J end by 1 base, with 8 bases between. The CDR3 runs to 14 residues. This chain's CDR3 is CASSEATRTDTQYF. The CDR3 DNA sequence: TGCGCCAGCAGTGAAGCGACCCGCACAGATACGCAGTATTTT.